This paragraph covers one T cell receptor beta chain sequence. Its antigen is unknown. Indicated time point: peripheral blood 6 weeks after treatment start. The CDR3 extends over 15 amino acids. Germline assignment: CDR1 LGHNA and CDR2 YSLEER. V trimming: 4 bases; J trimming: 0 bases; junction bases outside the gene matches: 6. The data are from a study of PD-L1 blockade in urothelial cancer. Overall study context: At 6 weeks and at 3 weeks (second dose) after treatment start, blood was analyzed.

Study-wide results and caveats: Better progression-free and overall survival followed lower pretreatment blood clonality.

Sequenced by immunoSEQ multiplex PCR; TCRdb stores in-frame clones only, minus some. Of around 24,000 clones listed, roughly 84% are singletons. The sample here was PBMCs, taken around atezolizumab (anti-PD-L1) treatment. The chain recombines TRBV4-3 with TRBJ2-7, with 7 bases identical to TRBD1. This receptor was obtained from a man between 65 and 80 years old with urothelial cancer. The CDR3 DNA follows: TGCGCCAGCAGCCTGTTTGCAGGGGGCTCCTACGAGCAGTACTTC. Translation gives CASSLFAGGSYEQYF.